This paragraph covers one T cell receptor beta chain sequence. The target antigen is unknown. A much larger clone is a single base away; this may be a read error. This likely comes from a read error, as the CDR3 has no conserved phenylalanine or tryptophan at its end. The TCRbeta library incorporated unique molecular identifiers. Using its own MiXCR run on the PCR reads, TCRdb lists one record per CDR3 protein. The repertoire has some 840,000 distinct CDR3 sequences, around 17% of them found once; the top ten carry approximately 5%. The germline V gene encodes CDR1 SGHRS and CDR2 YFSETQ. Losses at the gene ends were 4 bases for V and 2 bases for J; bases not matched to a gene: 6. This CDR3 contains 17 residues. The data belong to a study of T-cell reconstitution after alpha-beta-depleted transplantation in children. Study findings and constraints: When one year had passed after transplant, most T-cell counts and diversity came from newly produced T cells. Elevated TCRbeta diversity at day 60 was traced, in some patients, to surviving recipient T cells and thymic progenitors. By about two months after transplant, alpha-beta T cells reportedly arose from several hundred graft clones that had expanded.

The clonotype was recovered from a male patient younger than 18 who had a stem cell transplant for acute lymphoblastic leukemia, so the T cells may come from the graft donor. The gene calls are TRBV5-1 and TRBJ2-5; 15 nucleotides line up with TRBD2. The source was PBMCs, mostly from graft donor cells, collected 360 days after TCRalphabeta/CD19-depleted stem cell transplant. CDR3 bases: TGCGCCAGCAGCCCTGGGACTAGCGGGAGGCCTCAAGAGACCCAGTACTCC. Encoded protein: CASSPGTSGRPQETQYS.